The 8 T cell receptor beta chains in this list originate from one sample, sequenced in a study of shared clonotypes between healthy human individuals (dated by TCRdb to the early 2020s). Receptor libraries were prepared by the immunoSEQ multiplex PCR assay. TCRdb stores this immuneACCESS table with in-frame sequences only. Part of the clones is absent; in the studies checked, under half of the shortfall reflects unresolved V genes, and no reason is known for the rest. Here the sample has under 300,000 clones; 65% to 70% occur a single time. The ten largest make up 11% of the sample. The material sequenced was memory CD4+ T cells sorted from blood. In light of the paper, this sample's cell subset or site label describes: CD45RA-negative fraction. All receptors derive from a man under 40 in good health.

This clone has ten or more counts. The chain's CDR3 is CASSNGQGGGEQFF. CDR3 coding DNA: TGCGCCAGCAGCAACGGACAGGGTGGCGGAGAGCAGTTCTTC. The V and J genes are TRBV5-1 and TRBJ2-1, with 8 bases identical to TRBD1. Trimming took 4 bases from V and 10 from J; bases not matched to a gene: 10. Germline loops: CDR1 SGHRS, CDR2 YFSETQ. The CDR3 is 14 residues long.

The rearrangement joins TRBV27 to TRBJ2-7, with a tentative D call TRBD1 (6 bases). Germline values: CDR1 MNHEY, CDR2 SMNVEV (reference sequence). Between the trimmed V and J ends, which lost 3 bases and 1 base, there was a span of 13 bases. This CDR3 region has 15 residues. The DNA for the CDR3 is TGTGCCAGCAGTTTGTCTACAGGGATTTCCTACGAGCAGTACTTC. This codes for CASSLSTGISYEQYF.

The chain is built from TRBV5-4 and TRBJ2-5; 12 bases match TRBD2. The CDR3 sequence is 16 residues long. Germline lookup yields CDR1 SGHNT and CDR2 YYREEE (reference sequence). With 4 bases clipped from V and 4 bases from J, the junction kept 8 bases outside the gene matches. As DNA, the CDR3 is TGTGCCAGCAGCCCAGAGACTAGCGGGAGCGGAGAGACCCAGTACTTC. It is translated as CASSPETSGSGETQYF.

This chain uses TRBV5-4 with TRBJ2-7; 9 bases are a match to TRBD1. Losses at the gene ends were 0 bases for V and 6 bases for J; bases not matched to a gene: 7. The V gene's germline CDR1 is SGHNT and CDR2 YYREEE (reference sequence). This CDR3 contains 15 residues. CDR3 residues: CASSLAGTGTSEQYF. As DNA, the CDR3 is TGTGCCAGCAGCTTGGCCGGGACAGGGACGTCCGAGCAGTACTTC.

V usage is TRBV19 and J usage is TRBJ2-1; 7 positions match TRBD1. Per germline, CDR1 LNHDA and CDR2 SQIVND (reference sequence). Unmatched junction bases numbered 9, after V lost 6 bases and J lost 4 bases. This CDR3 region has 15 residues. CDR3 DNA: TGTGCCAGTAGAACACAGGGGTGGGAATACAATGAGCAGTTCTTC. The encoded protein is CASRTQGWEYNEQFF. Full variable domain (outside the CDR3, taken from reference TRBV19 and TRBJ2-1): DGGITQSPKYLFRKEGQNVTLSCEQNLNHDAMYWYRQDPGQGLRLIYYSQIVNDFQKGDIAEGYSVSREKKESFPLTVTSAQKNPTAFYLCASRTQGWEYNEQFFGPGTRLTVL.

This clone has only a few counts. V usage is TRBV7-9 and J usage is TRBJ1-1, with D hard to call. The CDR3 loop spans 14 amino acids. Germline V gene data show CDR1 as SEHNR and CDR2 as FQNEAQ (reference sequence). The germline V and J ends were trimmed by 3 bases and 5 bases, with 13 bases remaining between them. The CDR3 sequence is CASSFFSGETEAFF. The CDR3 DNA is TGTGCCAGCAGCTTCTTTTCCGGGGAGACTGAAGCTTTCTTT.

The rearrangement uses TRBV7-8 and TRBJ1-5, with 7 bases that match TRBD1. This CDR3 has 15 amino acids. Per the germline V gene, CDR1 is SGHVS and CDR2 is FQNEAQ. The V and J ends lost 3 bases and 4 bases, in that order; junction bases with no gene match: 6. CDR3 sequence reads: CASSFGQEGNQPQHF. In DNA form, the CDR3 reads TGTGCCAGCAGCTTCGGACAGGAAGGGAATCAGCCCCAGCATTTT.

This clone turned up a few times. Distinct nucleotide sequences in the sample also encode this CDR3. The chain combines TRBV5-1 with TRBJ2-7; 9 bases fit TRBD2. V was pared by 5 bases and J by 1 base, with 7 bases of the junction left unmatched. This CDR3 is 15 amino acids long. The germline V gene has CDR1 SGHRS and CDR2 YFSETQ. The DNA for the CDR3 is TGCGCCAGCAGTGAAGCGGGAGGCCGATCCTACGAGCAGTACTTC. It codes for CASSEAGGRSYEQYF.